This T cell receptor beta chain was documented in a study of high-grade serous ovarian cancer treatment subgroups. The overall study: Each sample yielded on average roughly 7,000 unique TCR beta rearrangements from 14,000 or so reads. General study points: Same-patient tumor repertoires overlapped at about 0.11 to 0.85; different patients barely overlapped.

The tumor samples were collected prior to definitive surgery or chemotherapy. Libraries were prepared by immunoSEQ multiplex PCR; TCRdb keeps only in-frame clonotypes and omits some of them. The table has thousands of clones, more than 65% seen once. A remark on this clone: Its antigen is still unknown.

The sequenced sample consisted of tumor tissue. The TCR originated in a human donor with high-grade serous ovarian cancer.

The CDR3 coding sequence is TGTGCCAGCAGCCCCGGGGTAGCCAAAAACATTCAGTACTTC. Translation: CASSPGVAKNIQYF. This sequence joins TRBV7-8 and TRBJ2-4, with D maybe TRBD2 (5 bases). V was cut by 5 bases and J by 0 bases, with 8 bases left in between. The CDR3 contains 14 residues. The germline V gene encodes CDR1 SGHVS and CDR2 FQNEAQ.